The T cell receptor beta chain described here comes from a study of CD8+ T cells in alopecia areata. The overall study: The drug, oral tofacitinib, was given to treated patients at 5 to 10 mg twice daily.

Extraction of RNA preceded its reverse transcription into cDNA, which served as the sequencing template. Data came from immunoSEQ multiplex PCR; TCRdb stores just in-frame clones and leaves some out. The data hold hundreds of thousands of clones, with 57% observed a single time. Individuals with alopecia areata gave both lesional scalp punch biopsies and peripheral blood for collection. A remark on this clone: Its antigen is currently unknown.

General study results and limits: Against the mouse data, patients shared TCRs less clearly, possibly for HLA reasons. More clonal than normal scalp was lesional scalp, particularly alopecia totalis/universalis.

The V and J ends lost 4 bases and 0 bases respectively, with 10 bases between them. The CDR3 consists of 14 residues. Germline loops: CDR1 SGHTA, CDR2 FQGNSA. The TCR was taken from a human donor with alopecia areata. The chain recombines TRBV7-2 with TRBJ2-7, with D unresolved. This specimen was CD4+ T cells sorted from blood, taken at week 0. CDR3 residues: CASSSFGDSYEQYF. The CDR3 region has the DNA TGTGCCAGCAGCTCTTTTGGGGACTCCTACGAGCAGTACTTC.